This T cell receptor (beta chain) is drawn from a study of cytomegalovirus exposure and HLA in healthy donors. Primers: 60 Vbeta forward and 13 Jbeta reverse. Method: immunoSEQ multiplex PCR; TCRdb's copy keeps in-frame clones and lacks some. The repertoire consists of around 140,000 clones, with 65% to 80% occurring once and the leading ten covering about 13%. CDR1 and CDR2 (germline): SEHNR, FQNEAQ (reference sequence). The V end lost 5 bases, the J end lost 4 bases, and 14 bases lay between the germline ends. There are 14 residues in the CDR3. In regard to this clone: The antigen remains undetermined. Other DNA sequences in the sample encode the same CDR3.

Study-wide points: About 87% or about 30% of the time was how often most TCR beta V segments were productive, according to an earlier analysis. The study dropped some indistinguishable V segments, TRBV6-2 and TRBV6-3 among them. Across HLA loci, a later analysis found differing TCR association rates, with DRB1 most and HLA-C fewest. In a later analysis, CMV-associated beta chains were mostly HLA-associated, it appeared.

Sequenced sample: PBMCs. This sequence originates from a man in his forties or fifties in good health and CMV-seropositive. This chain links TRBV7-9 with TRBJ1-2; no clear D. CDR3 in DNA: TGTGCCAGCAGCCTCGGAGGTTTCGGCTATGGCTACACCTTC. Amino acid sequence: CASSLGGFGYGYTF. Drawing the rest from reference TRBV7-9 and TRBJ1-2, the complete variable domain is DTGVSQNPRHKITKRGQNVTFRCDPISEHNRLYWYRQTLGQGPEFLTYFQNEAQLEKSRLLSDRFSAERPKGSFSTLEIQRTEQGDSAMYLCASSLGGFGYGYTFGSGTRLTVV.